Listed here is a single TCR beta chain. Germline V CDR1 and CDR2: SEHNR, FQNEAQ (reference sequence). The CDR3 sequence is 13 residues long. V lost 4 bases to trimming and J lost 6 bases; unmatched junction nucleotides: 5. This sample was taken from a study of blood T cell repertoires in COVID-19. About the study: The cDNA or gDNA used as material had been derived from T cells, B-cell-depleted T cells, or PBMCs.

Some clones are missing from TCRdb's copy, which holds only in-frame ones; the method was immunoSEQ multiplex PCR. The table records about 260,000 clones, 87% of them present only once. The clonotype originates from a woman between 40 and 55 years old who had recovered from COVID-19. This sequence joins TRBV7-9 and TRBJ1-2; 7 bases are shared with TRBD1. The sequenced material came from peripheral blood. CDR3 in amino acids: CASSSTGSHGYTF. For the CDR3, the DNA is TGTGCCAGCAGCTCGACAGGGAGCCATGGCTACACCTTC.